The text below deals with one T cell receptor (beta chain). Its antigen is as yet unknown. Participating donors were healthy, HIV-negative adults free of recent acute infections or vaccinations. This sample stems from a study of shared clonotypes between healthy human individuals. Findings and limits, study-wide: Rarefaction curves obtained for sorted subsets showed sequencing incomplete despite large depth.

The method was immunoSEQ multiplex PCR; TCRdb's version includes in-frame clones alone and lacks a portion of them. Among about 2.4 million clones listed, over 85% were seen once. Unmatched junction bases numbered 15, after V lost 8 bases and J lost 9 bases. In germline, CDR1 is SNHLY, CDR2 FYNNEI. The CDR3 totals 15 residues. The material sequenced was naive CD4+ T cells from PBMCs. The subset: CD45RA+ positively selected. This clonotype was obtained from a man aged 18 to 35 in good health. Some clones in this sample may be carry-over from other donors' samples. The rearrangement joins TRBV2 to TRBJ2-1; 8 bases fit TRBD1. CDR3 DNA sequence: TGTGCCAGCGTACCGTCAACTGACAGGGGTAGTGAGCAGTTCTTC. It specifies CASVPSTDRGSEQFF.